A selection of T cell receptor beta chains follows, all from one sample in a study of PD-L1 blockade in urothelial cancer. Repertoires were generated with immunoSEQ multiplex PCR, while TCRdb's copy carries only in-frame clones and drops some. The sample yields tens of thousands of clones, roughly four fifths seen once. The sample in question was PBMCs, obtained around atezolizumab (anti-PD-L1) treatment. Receptors were obtained from a man aged 65-85 years with urothelial cancer. The CDR3 runs from the conserved cysteine through the conserved F or W. A D gene is named only where the DNA matches it firmly. Only some rows state a clone size, as once, few, many or a class for expanded clones.

clone size,D gene,V gene,J gene,CDR3 DNA,CDR3 protein
NA,TRBD2,TRBV29-1,TRBJ2-7,TGCAGCGTTGAAGGACTAGCGGGGGCCTACGAGCAGTACTTC,CSVEGLAGAYEQYF
NA,TRBD2,TRBV5-1,TRBJ2-1,TGCGCCAGCAGCCTAACTAGCGGGCAGGCCGATGAGCAGTTCTTC,CASSLTSGQADEQFF
NA,TRBD2,TRBV10-3,TRBJ2-7,TGTGCCATCAGTAATTCCGGGACTAGCGGGAGCCGTAAGTACTTC,CAISNSGTSGSRKYF
NA,NA,TRBV11-2,TRBJ1-5,TGTGCCAGCAGCTTAGATGGGGGGGGGCCCCAGCATTTT,CASSLDGGGPQHF
NA,NA,TRBV19,TRBJ1-1,TGTGCCAGTAGTATGTCGGGAGGGGAGGGAACTGAAGCTTTCTTT,CASSMSGGEGTEAFF
NA,NA,TRBV11-2,TRBJ2-1,TGTGCCAGCAGCTTTCAAGCGGTCGAGCAGTTCTTC,CASSFQAVEQFF
NA,NA,TRBV6-1,TRBJ2-7,TGTGCCAGCACCGAGGGAGAACAGTCCTACGAGCAGTACTTC,CASTEGEQSYEQYF
few,NA,TRBV4-1,TRBJ1-1,TGCGCCAGCAGCCAAGTTGGAGGGAACACTGAAGCTTTCTTT,CASSQVGGNTEAFF
medium-sized,NA,TRBV4-2,TRBJ2-3,TGTGCCAGCAGCCAAGATTTCCAGGGAACAGATACGCAGTATTTT,CASSQDFQGTDTQYF
NA,NA,TRBV5-6,TRBJ1-2,TGTGCCAGCAGCCCGGAGGGCGTAAATACTAACTATGGCTACACCTTC,CASSPEGVNTNYGYTF
NA,TRBD2,TRBV7-9,TRBJ2-4,TGTGCCAGCAGCCCAGGGGTCACTAGCGGCTTAGCCAAAAACATTCAGTACTTC,CASSPGVTSGLAKNIQYF
NA,NA,TRBV5-4,TRBJ2-7,TGTGCCAGCAGCTTGGAGCCCGCGGAGACCTACGAGCAGTACTTC,CASSLEPAETYEQYF
NA,TRBD1,TRBV6-4,TRBJ2-7,TGTGCCAGCAGCCGCCCCGTGAGGGACAGGGGTACCTACGAGCAGTACTTC,CASSRPVRDRGTYEQYF
NA,NA,TRBV19,TRBJ1-3,TGTGCCAGTAGTCCTTCCGGGGGGGTCGGAAACACCATATATTTT,CASSPSGGVGNTIYF
NA,TRBD1,TRBV19,TRBJ1-2,TGTGCCAGTAGCCACAAACAGGGGAACTATGGCTACACCTTC,CASSHKQGNYGYTF
few,TRBD2,TRBV9,TRBJ2-7,TGTGCCAGCAGCGCCCGCCTCTCGGGGGGGTTCTACGAGCAGTACTTC,CASSARLSGGFYEQYF
NA,NA,TRBV7-2,TRBJ1-5,TGTGCCAGCAGCTTAGTGGGGGGACAGCCCCAGCATTTT,CASSLVGGQPQHF
NA,TRBD2,TRBV6-5,TRBJ2-3,TGTGCCAGCACCCGGGAGGGGGATACGCAGTATTTT,CASTREGDTQYF
NA,TRBD2,TRBV4-3,TRBJ2-2,TGCGCCAGCAGCCAAGAAGCCGCTGGTCCGGGACTAGCGGGCACCGGGGAGCTGTTTTTT,CASSQEAAGPGLAGTGELFF
NA,NA,TRBV5-8,TRBJ2-3,TGTGCCAGCAGCTTGCCGGGACAACGTGGAGATACGCAGTATTTT,CASSLPGQRGDTQYF
few,NA,TRBV7-6,TRBJ2-2,TGTGCCAGCAGCTTAGCTACAGGTCCCGGGGAGCTGTTTTTT,CASSLATGPGELFF
NA,TRBD2,TRBV19,TRBJ2-5,TGTGCCAGTAGTCCAGGACTAGCGGGAGGAAGGGAGACCCAGTACTTC,CASSPGLAGGRETQYF
NA,TRBD1,TRBV30,TRBJ1-4,TGTGCCTGGAGTCAAGGCGACAGGGGCGGTGAAAAACTGTTTTTT,CAWSQGDRGGEKLFF
once,NA,TRBV25-1,TRBJ2-5,TGTGCCAGCAGTGAACGGGGAAGTTTTGAGACCCAGTACTTC,CASSERGSFETQYF
once,NA,TRBV4-1,TRBJ1-1,TGCGCCAGCAGCCCGGGGAGCCGAAGGGGGGAAGCTTTCTTT,CASSPGSRRGEAFF